This TCR beta chain derives from a study of cytomegalovirus exposure and HLA in healthy donors. For the study at large: Of the donors genotyped, about 390 in all, over 80% fell in the Caucasian-associated ancestry cluster. Whole-study findings and limits: Reported findings show TCR beta sequences accurately forecast HLA-A and HLA-B alleles in most subjects.

PCR primers comprised 60 Vbeta and 13 Jbeta primers. Only in-frame clones appear in the TCRdb table, and some are missing; sequencing was by immunoSEQ multiplex PCR. The sample holds approximately 80,000 clones, over 60% seen once. Unrecorded immune exposure was likely among donors, who were nominally healthy when sampled. As concerns this clone: The antigen is unknown.

CDR3 length: 15 residues. Germline V gene sequence: CDR1 MDHEN, CDR2 SYDVKM. Trimming took 10 bases from V and 4 from J, leaving 19 bases between them. This chain links TRBV28 with TRBJ1-4, with TRBD1 as a possible D gene (5 bases). The sequence derives from a man between 60 and 70 years old in good health and CMV-seronegative. Sequenced input: PBMCs. The CDR3 is CATSVYRGGNEKLFF. DNA for the CDR3: TGTGCCACCTCAGTTTATAGGGGTGGTAATGAAAAACTGTTTTTT.